This T cell receptor (beta chain) was found in a study of CD8 T cells in Susac syndrome (dated by TCRdb to between 2018 and 2020). Broadly, across the study: Repertoire sequencing was used to test whether CD8+ T cell activation and differentiation in Susac syndrome was antigen driven. General study outcomes and caveats: The number of individuals in the TCR sequencing and HLA analysis was recognized as being relatively small.

Peripheral blood CD8+ and CD4+ T cells from healthy donors, Susac syndrome patients and multiple sclerosis patients were profiled by high-throughput TCR beta sequencing. Treatment-naive patients with stable or active relapsing-remitting disease fulfilling revised McDonald criteria were used as multiple sclerosis controls. Bulk CD8+ and CD4+ T cells were purified by magnetic negative isolation, while CD8+ TEMRA cells were enriched using FACS. Blood was collected in EDTA tubes and processed within 24 hours, with PBMCs isolated through density gradient centrifugation. PBMCs intended for TCR sequencing were cryopreserved in liquid nitrogen and thawed later in a water bath at 37 degrees C. The sorted or isolated CD4+, CD8+ and CD8+ TEMRA cells reached a purity of at least 90%. RNA was extracted using the RNeasy kit, and roughly 0.5 to 1 ug of the RNA was reverse transcribed with random hexamers. The immunoSEQ multiplex PCR assay, covering 54 Vbeta and 13 Jbeta segments, was used to amplify TCR beta CDR3 regions. PCR amplification bias was corrected by using a synthetic template baseline for primer optimization and computational correction. The study's processing was this. Only productive sequences were kept, with reads annotated to V, D and J genes according to IMGT and analyzed in immunoSEQ Analyzer. Clonality was calculated as one minus the Shannon entropy normalized by log2 of the number of productive unique sequences. Public and private clones were assessed among the 100 most prevalent clones of each patient and control. Susac-specific clones were defined as absent from healthy and MS cohorts, around 970 published viral clones and other ImmuneACCESS disease sequences. Using fastp trimming at Q25 and MiXCR clonotype assembly, TCRdb reanalyzed the public sequencing data and kept in-frame beta chains. Identical CDR3 proteins give one entry, which carries the most common genes and DNA. TCRdb, not the authors, supplied the V and J calls. Present in this sample are over 300,000 distinct CDR3 sequences, 92% of which were seen just once. The ten largest clones add up to roughly 0.059% of the sample.

Between the V and J ends, shortened by 4 bases and 2 bases respectively, the junction contains 24 bases. Taken from cysteine to phenylalanine, the CDR3 has 19 residues. Only the CDR3 part of the read is kept: 57 bases, read in frame from the first base. Comments on this clonotype: Its cognate antigen has yet to be identified. Within one base of it there is no much larger clone, and no base qualities were kept.

This TCR came from a human donor with multiple sclerosis. Sequenced material: CD4+ T cells from PBMCs. The chain is encoded by TRBV12-3 or TRBV12-4 joined to TRBJ2-1; too little of a D gene remains to name it. The CDR3 sequence is CASSSPHSFGGGTYNEQFF. The DNA reads TGTGCCAGCAGTTCACCACACTCTTTTGGCGGCGGTACCTACAATGAGCAGTTCTTC.